The present T cell receptor beta chain was sequenced within a study of blood T cell repertoires in COVID-19. Across the whole study: Samples representing acute and convalescent COVID-19 were sourced from the United States, Italy and Spain. Sample material is recorded as cDNA or gDNA derived from T cells, B-cell-depleted T cells, or PBMCs.

The CDR3 is made up of 17 amino acids. Germline V gives CDR1 MRHNA, CDR2 SNTAGT. Unmatched junction bases numbered 9, after V lost 2 bases and J lost 1 base. In the authors' methods: Reference gene primers were amplified, and this amplification served to estimate nucleated cell counts. Generated by immunoSEQ multiplex PCR, the TCRdb table keeps only in-frame clones and is missing some. The D gene and trimming were derived from the DNA, and the V and J assignments and clone size from that table. The sample shows about 120,000 clones, roughly 83% of them seen only once. This clone was counted a single time.

The V call is TRBV6-4, the J call TRBJ2-3; 7 nucleotides align to TRBD2. The TCR was taken from a man aged 30-40 years with acute or convalescent COVID-19. Input material: peripheral blood. CDR3 coding DNA: TGTGCCAGCAGTGACGGTTTCGCGGGAGAGGGCACAGATACGCAGTATTTT. Translating gives CASSDGFAGEGTDTQYF.